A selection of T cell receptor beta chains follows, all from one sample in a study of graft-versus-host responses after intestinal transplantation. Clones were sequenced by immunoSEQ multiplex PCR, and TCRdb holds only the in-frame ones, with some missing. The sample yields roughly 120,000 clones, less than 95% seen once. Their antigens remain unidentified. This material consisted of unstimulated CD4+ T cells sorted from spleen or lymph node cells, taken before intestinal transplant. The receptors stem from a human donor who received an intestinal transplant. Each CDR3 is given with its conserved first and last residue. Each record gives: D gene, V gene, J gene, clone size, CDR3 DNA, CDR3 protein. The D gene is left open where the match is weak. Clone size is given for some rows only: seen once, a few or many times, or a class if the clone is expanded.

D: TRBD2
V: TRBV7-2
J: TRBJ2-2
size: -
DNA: TGTGCCAGCAGCTTACTAGCGGGGTACTCTATAGCCGGGGAGCTGTTTTTT
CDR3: CASSLLAGYSIAGELFF

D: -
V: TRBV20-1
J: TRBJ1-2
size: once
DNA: TGCAGTGCTGCTCACGGGGAGGGCTACACCTTC
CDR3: CSAAHGEGYTF

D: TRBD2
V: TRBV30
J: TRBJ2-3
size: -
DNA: TGTGCCTGGAGTTCTGGTGGACTAGCGGGGCAAGATACGCAGTATTTT
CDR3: CAWSSGGLAGQDTQYF

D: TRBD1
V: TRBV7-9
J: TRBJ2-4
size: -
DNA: TGTGCCAGCAGCTTAGGGGACCTCTCGGGACAGGCTTTC
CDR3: CASSLGDLSGQAF

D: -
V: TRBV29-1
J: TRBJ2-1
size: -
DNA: TGCAGCGTCTCGGGAGCCGGGGAAAACAATGAGCAGTTCTTC
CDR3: CSVSGAGENNEQFF

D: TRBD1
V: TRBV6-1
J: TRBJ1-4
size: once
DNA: TGTGCCAGCAGCCCCCGGACAGGGTTGTATAAACTGTTTTTT
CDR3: CASSPRTGLYKLFF

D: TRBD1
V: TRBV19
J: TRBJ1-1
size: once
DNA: TGTGCCACCCAGACAGGGGGCTCGAACACTGAAGCTTTCTTT
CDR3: CATQTGGSNTEAFF

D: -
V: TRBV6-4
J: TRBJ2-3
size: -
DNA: TGTGCCAGCAGTGACAATGCTGGAGTAGATACGCAGTATTTT
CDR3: CASSDNAGVDTQYF

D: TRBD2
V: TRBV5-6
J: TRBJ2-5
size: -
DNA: TGTGCCAGCAGCTTGGCCGCACTAGCGGGAGGACGAGAGACCCAGTACTTC
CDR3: CASSLAALAGGRETQYF

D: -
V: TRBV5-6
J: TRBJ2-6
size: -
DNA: TGTGCCAGCAGCTTGGTTGCGGTCCCTGGGGCCAACGTCCTGACTTTC
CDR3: CASSLVAVPGANVLTF

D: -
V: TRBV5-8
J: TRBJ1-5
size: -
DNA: TGTGCCAGCAGCTTGAGGGGCCCCCAGCATTTT
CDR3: CASSLRGPQHF

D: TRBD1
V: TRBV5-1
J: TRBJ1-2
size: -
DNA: TGCGCCAGCAGACCCGGGACAGGGCGAGGCTACACCTTC
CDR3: CASRPGTGRGYTF